This T cell receptor beta chain was sequenced during a study of CD8 T cells in Susac syndrome (dated by TCRdb to between 2019 and 2020). General notes on the study: The study used repertoire sequencing to test whether antigen drove CD8+ T cell activation and differentiation in Susac syndrome.

RNA was extracted using the RNeasy kit, and roughly 0.5 to 1 microgram was reverse transcribed with random hexamers. The immunoSEQ multiplex PCR assay, covering 54 Vbeta and 13 Jbeta segments, was used to amplify TCR beta CDR3 regions. PCR amplification bias was corrected by using a synthetic template baseline for primer optimization and computational correction. The original methods were these. Reads were assigned to V, D and J genes according to IMGT and analyzed in immunoSEQ Analyzer, with only productive sequences retained. Clonality was calculated as one minus the Shannon entropy normalized by log2 of the number of productive unique sequences. Public and private clones were assessed among the 100 most prevalent clones of each patient and control. Clones were defined as Susac-specific when absent from the healthy and MS cohorts, from about 1,100 published viral clones and from other ImmuneACCESS disease sequences. The public reads were reprocessed in TCRdb via fastp at Q25 and MiXCR, keeping in-frame beta chains. Each record represents a unique CDR3 protein, reported with the most common genes and DNA among its rows. The V and J calls follow TCRdb's processing rather than the paper's. In this sample the table shows under 350,000 distinct CDR3 sequences, just over 90% of which occur a single time. About 0.063% of the sample lies in the top ten.

Peripheral blood CD8+ and CD4+ T cells from healthy donors, Susac syndrome patients and multiple sclerosis patients were profiled by high-throughput TCR beta sequencing. Treatment-naive patients with stable or active relapsing-remitting disease fulfilling revised McDonald criteria were used as multiple sclerosis controls. Bulk CD8+ and CD4+ T cells were purified by magnetic negative isolation, whereas CD8+ TEMRA cells were enriched by FACS. Blood was drawn into EDTA tubes, processed within 24 hours, and PBMCs were isolated by density gradient centrifugation. PBMCs intended for TCR sequencing were cryopreserved in liquid nitrogen and thawed later in a water bath at 37 degrees C. Purity of sorted or isolated CD4+, CD8+ and CD8+ TEMRA cells was at least 90%. Including the terminal cysteine and phenylalanine, the CDR3 comprises 17 residues. Of the read, only the CDR3 DNA is kept; its 51 bases are in frame from base 1. V lost 4 bases and J lost 2 bases, and the count of bases not matched to a germline gene is 7.

General study outcomes and caveats: The number of individuals in the TCR sequencing and HLA analysis was acknowledged as relatively small.

With respect to this clonotype: What this receptor recognizes is not known. Base qualities are not at hand, and no much larger clone is one base apart.

The sample comprised CD4+ T cells from PBMCs. The chain joins TRBV12-3 or TRBV12-4 to TRBJ2-3; TRBD2 matches 12 bases in the middle. The TCR was taken from a human donor with multiple sclerosis. The nucleotide sequence is TGTGCCAGCAGTTCGAGACGACTAGCGGGGGTCACAGATACGCAGTATTTT. It translates as CASSSRRLAGVTDTQYF.